The present T cell receptor beta chain was sequenced within a study of beta chain features in type 1 diabetes. Study summary: What patients shared with healthy donors was a similar profile of age, gender and cell yields.

CD45RO/CCR7/CD25/CD127/CD95/CD27 staining was used to isolate CD4+ naive, central memory, regulatory and stem cell-like memory cells by sorting. This CDR3 is built from 15 residues. CDR1 SGHNT and CDR2 YYREEE come from the germline V gene (reference sequence). V dropped 5 bases and J dropped 0 bases, with 14 bases sitting between them. The investigators reverse transcribed all of the isolated RNA, so they sequenced expressed TCRB transcripts. It was found that naive, central memory and regulatory T cell samples averaged roughly 3.5 million reads. Method: immunoSEQ multiplex PCR; TCRdb's copy keeps in-frame clones and lacks some. The data contain roughly 380,000 clones, around 20% of them singletons.

The chain couples TRBV5-4 to TRBJ1-1, with a tentative D call TRBD1 (6 bases). The receptor was derived from a woman younger than 30 in good health. The sequenced sample consisted of naive CD4+ T cells from blood. The CDR3 here is CASSGGGLMNTEAFF. Here the CDR3 DNA reads TGTGCCAGCAGTGGGGGGGGCCTAATGAACACTGAAGCTTTCTTT. The full variable domain, rest sourced from reference TRBV5-4 and TRBJ1-1, is ETGVTQSPTHLIKTRGQQVTLRCSSQSGHNTVSWYQQALGQGPQFIFQYYREEENGRGNFPPRFSGLQFPNYSSELNVNALELDDSALYLCASSGGGLMNTEAFFGQGTRLTVV.